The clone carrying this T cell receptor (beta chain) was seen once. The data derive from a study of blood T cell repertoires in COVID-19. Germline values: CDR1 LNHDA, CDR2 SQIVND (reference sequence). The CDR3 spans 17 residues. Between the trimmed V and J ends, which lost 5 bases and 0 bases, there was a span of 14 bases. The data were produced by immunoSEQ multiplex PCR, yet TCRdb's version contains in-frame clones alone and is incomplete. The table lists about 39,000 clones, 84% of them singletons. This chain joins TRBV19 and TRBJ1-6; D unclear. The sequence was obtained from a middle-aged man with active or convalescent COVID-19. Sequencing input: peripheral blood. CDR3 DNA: TGTGCCAGTAGTCCTCTAAGTGGGAGCTCCTATAATTCACCCCTCCACTTT. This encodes CASSPLSGSSYNSPLHF.